This entry features one T cell receptor (beta chain) sequence. This sample stems from a study of T cells in tuberculosis. Thawed, overnight-rested PBMC were stained with GMM-loaded CD1B tetramer, viability dye and anti-CD3, then sorted. The CD1B tetramers carried C32 glucose monomycolate purified from Rhodococcus equi. The repertoire was sequenced with immunoSEQ multiplex PCR; TCRdb's copy has only in-frame clones and lacks some. The profile covers approximately 59,000 clones, with around 81% appearing a single time and over 10% taken by the ten largest. Findings of the study overall: The stringent gate may have excluded weak CD1B-GMM tetramer binders.

The origin of this receptor is an adult woman with latent tuberculosis. Specimen: CD1b-GMM tetramer-negative cells sorted from PBMCs.

This CDR3 is CASSVRGGGVADTQYF. In DNA form, the CDR3 reads TGTGCCAGCAGCGTACGTGGCGGGGGCGTCGCAGATACGCAGTATTTT. The chain employs TRBV9 and TRBJ2-3, with D perhaps TRBD2 (7 bases). The CDR3 sequence is 16 residues long. V was pared by 1 base and J by 4 bases, with 16 bases between. Germline lookup yields CDR1 SGDLS and CDR2 YYNGEE.